This T cell receptor beta chain was recovered during a study of blood T cell repertoires in COVID-19. Across the study: COVID-19 samples collected from the United States, Italy and Spain covered acute and convalescent phases. Nucleic acid was either cDNA or gDNA, and it came from T cells, B-cell-depleted T cells, or PBMCs.

Profiling relied on immunoSEQ multiplex PCR, and the TCRdb table lists in-frame clones only, not all of them. This sample carries under 200,000 clones, around 84% of them seen once, and the ten largest clones take around 5%. The germline CDR1 and CDR2 sequences are SGHRS and YFSETQ. Trimming took off 6 bases at V and 0 bases at J, with 9 bases between the two ends. The CDR3 has 14 residues. The rearrangement joins TRBV5-1 to TRBJ2-2, with D maybe TRBD1 (5 bases). This TCR derives from a woman older than 75 with acute or convalescent COVID-19. The sequencing input was peripheral blood. The CDR3 coding sequence is TGCGCCAGCAAGGGGTCCACGAACACCGGGGAGCTGTTTTTT. Translation: CASKGSTNTGELFF. The variable domain in full, with the rest retrieved from reference TRBV5-1 and TRBJ2-2, is KAGVTQTPRYLIKTRGQQVTLSCSPISGHRSVSWYQQTPGQGLQFLFEYFSETQRNKGNFPGRFSGRQFSNSRSEMNVSTLELGDSALYLCASKGSTNTGELFFGEGSRLTVL.